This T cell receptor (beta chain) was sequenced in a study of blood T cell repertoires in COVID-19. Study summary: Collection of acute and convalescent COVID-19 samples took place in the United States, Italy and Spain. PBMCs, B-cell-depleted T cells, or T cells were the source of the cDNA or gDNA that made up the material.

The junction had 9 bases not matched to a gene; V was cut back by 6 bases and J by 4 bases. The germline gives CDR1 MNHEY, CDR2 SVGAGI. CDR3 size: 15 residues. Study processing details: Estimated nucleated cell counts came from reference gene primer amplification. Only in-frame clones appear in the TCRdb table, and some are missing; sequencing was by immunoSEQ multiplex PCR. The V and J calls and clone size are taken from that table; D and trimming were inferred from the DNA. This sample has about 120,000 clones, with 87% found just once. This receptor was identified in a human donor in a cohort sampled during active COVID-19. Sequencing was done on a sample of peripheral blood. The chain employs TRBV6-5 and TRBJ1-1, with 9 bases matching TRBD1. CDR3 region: CASRDPGQGVTEAFF. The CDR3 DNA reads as TGTGCCAGCAGGGATCCGGGACAGGGAGTCACTGAAGCTTTCTTT.